This T cell receptor beta chain was documented in a study of early T cells in non-severe SARS-CoV-2 infection. Across the study: Sequencing targeted bulk RNA from unsorted whole blood, leaving chains unpaired.

Germline CDR1 reads DFQATT; CDR2 reads SNEGSKA (reference sequence). Trimming left V 1 base short and J 1 base short, with 11 bases between. CDR3 length equals 15 residues. Researchers tagged individual cDNA molecules with unique molecular identifiers. MiXCR, run by TCRdb on the 5' RACE reads, gives a single entry per CDR3 protein. Of roughly 29,000 distinct CDR3 sequences listed, approximately 5.3% are singletons. This clonotype was counted at least ten times. This sequence originates from an adult who was a healthcare worker with PCR-confirmed SARS-CoV-2 infection or an uninfected control (not recorded which). Sequencing input: whole blood. The V and J genes are TRBV20-1 and TRBJ2-1; weak D call: TRBD2 (5 bases). CDR3: CSARAVGGSYNEQFF. The DNA for the CDR3 is TGCAGTGCTAGAGCGGTTGGCGGGTCCTACAATGAGCAGTTCTTC.